The T cell receptor (beta chain) under discussion was sequenced for a study of cytomegalovirus exposure and HLA in healthy donors. Study-wide results and limits: In vitro checks showed that a few CMV-associated chains really do target CMV antigens. According to the study, roughly 160 TCR beta chains were cytomegalovirus-associated.

Only in-frame clones appear in the TCRdb table, and some are missing; sequencing was by immunoSEQ multiplex PCR. The sample carries some 140,000 clones, 70% to 85% recorded once. This CDR3 is built from 12 residues. CDR1 is SGHRS, CDR2 YFSETQ, per germline. V was clipped by 2 bases and J by 0 bases, with 3 bases between them. On this clone itself: Its antigen is currently unknown. Other DNA sequences from this sample encode an identical CDR3 as well.

This TCR was sampled from a man aged 25-45 years in good health and CMV-seropositive. This chain connects TRBV5-1 to TRBJ2-7, with unresolved D. Specimen: PBMCs. CDR3 DNA: TGCGCCAGCAGCTTTAGCTCCTACGAGCAGTACTTC. Its protein product is CASSFSSYEQYF.